This TCR beta chain came from a study of breast tumors, draining lymph nodes, adjacent tissues. A note on this clonotype: Its antigen is undetermined.

Study outcomes and limitations: Compared with lymph nodes, tumors were less diverse; compared with nontumor tissue, more. The data were judged consistent with most tumor T cells coming from lymph node and expanding in tumor.

TCRdb recomputed calls from the multiplex PCR reads with MiXCR, one row per CDR3 protein. The data hold fewer than 25,000 distinct CDR3 sequences, with approximately 40% observed a single time. The CDR3 length is 18 residues. CDR1 is LNHNV and CDR2 is YYDKDF in the germline V gene (reference sequence). Losses at the gene ends were 5 bases for V and 2 bases for J; bases not matched to a gene: 7. The TCR originated in a female donor with breast cancer. Some clones in this sample may be carry-over from other donors' samples. The chain links TRBV15 to TRBJ2-6, with 12 positions matching TRBD1. Sequences were obtained from breast tumor tissue. The CDR3 protein is CATSGYGTGGPGANVLTF. CDR3 nucleotide sequence: TGTGCCACCAGCGGGTATGGGACAGGGGGCCCTGGGGCCAACGTCCTGACTTTC.